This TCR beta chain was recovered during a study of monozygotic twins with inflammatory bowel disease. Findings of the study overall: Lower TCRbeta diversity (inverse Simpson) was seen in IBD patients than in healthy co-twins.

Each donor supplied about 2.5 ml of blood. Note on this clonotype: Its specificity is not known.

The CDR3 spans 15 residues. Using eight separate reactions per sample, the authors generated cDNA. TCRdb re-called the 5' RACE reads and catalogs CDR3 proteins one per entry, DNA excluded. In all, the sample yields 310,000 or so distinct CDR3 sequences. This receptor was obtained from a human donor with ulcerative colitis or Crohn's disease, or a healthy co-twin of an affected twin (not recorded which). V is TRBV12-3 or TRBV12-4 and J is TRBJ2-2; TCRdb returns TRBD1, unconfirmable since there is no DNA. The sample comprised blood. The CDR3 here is CASGRPGGGTGELFF.